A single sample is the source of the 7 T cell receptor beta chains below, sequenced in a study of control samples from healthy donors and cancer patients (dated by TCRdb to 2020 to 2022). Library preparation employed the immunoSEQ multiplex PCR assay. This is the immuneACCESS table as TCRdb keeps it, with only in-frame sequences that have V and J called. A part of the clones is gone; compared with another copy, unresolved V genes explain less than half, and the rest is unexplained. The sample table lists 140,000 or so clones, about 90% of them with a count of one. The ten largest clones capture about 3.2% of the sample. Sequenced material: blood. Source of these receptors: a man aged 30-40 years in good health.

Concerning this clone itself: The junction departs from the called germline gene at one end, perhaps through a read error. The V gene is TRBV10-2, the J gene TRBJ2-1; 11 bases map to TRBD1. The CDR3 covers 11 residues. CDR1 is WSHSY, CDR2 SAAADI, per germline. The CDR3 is CASSAGTGGLF. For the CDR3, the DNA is TGCGCCAGCAGTGCAGGGACAGGGGGTCTCTTC.

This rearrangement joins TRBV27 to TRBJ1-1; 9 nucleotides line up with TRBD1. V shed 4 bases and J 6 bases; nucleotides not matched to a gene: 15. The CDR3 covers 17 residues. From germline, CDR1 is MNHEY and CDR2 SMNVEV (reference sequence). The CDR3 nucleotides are TGTGCCAGCAGTTCAACTACCAACAGGGGGCGAGGCTCTGAAGCTTTCTTT. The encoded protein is CASSSTTNRGRGSEAFF.

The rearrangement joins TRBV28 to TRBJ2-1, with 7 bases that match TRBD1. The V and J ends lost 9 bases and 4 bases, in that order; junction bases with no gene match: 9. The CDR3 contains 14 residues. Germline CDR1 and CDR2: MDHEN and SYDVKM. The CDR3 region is CASRRQGRYNEQFF. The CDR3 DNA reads TGTGCCAGTAGAAGACAGGGCAGGTACAATGAGCAGTTCTTC.

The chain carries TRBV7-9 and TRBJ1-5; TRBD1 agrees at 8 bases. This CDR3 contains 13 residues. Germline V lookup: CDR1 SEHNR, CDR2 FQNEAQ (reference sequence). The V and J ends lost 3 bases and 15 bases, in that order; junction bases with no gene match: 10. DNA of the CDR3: TGTGCCAGCAGCTTGGGGCCGGGACAGGACACGCATTTT. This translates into CASSLGPGQDTHF.

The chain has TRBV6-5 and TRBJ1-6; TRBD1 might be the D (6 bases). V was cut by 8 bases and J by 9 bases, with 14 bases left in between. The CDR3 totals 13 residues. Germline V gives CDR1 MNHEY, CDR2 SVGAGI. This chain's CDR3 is CASAGQAISPLHF. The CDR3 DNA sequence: TGTGCCAGCGCGGGACAAGCTATTTCACCCCTCCACTTT.

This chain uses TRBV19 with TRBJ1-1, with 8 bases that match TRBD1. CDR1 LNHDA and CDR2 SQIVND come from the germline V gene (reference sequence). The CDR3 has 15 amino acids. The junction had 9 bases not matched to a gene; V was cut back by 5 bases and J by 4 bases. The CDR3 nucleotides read TGTGCCAGTAGTCCCCTCCCACAGGGGGTCACTGAAGCTTTCTTT. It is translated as CASSPLPQGVTEAFF.

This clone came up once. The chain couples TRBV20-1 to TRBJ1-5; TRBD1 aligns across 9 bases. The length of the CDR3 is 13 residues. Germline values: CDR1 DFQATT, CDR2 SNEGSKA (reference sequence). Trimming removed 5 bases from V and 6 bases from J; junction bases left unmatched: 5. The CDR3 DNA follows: TGCAGTGCTGGTGGGACAGGGAGTCAGCCCCAGCATTTT. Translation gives CSAGGTGSQPQHF.